The TCR beta chain under discussion was sequenced for a study of blood T cell repertoires in COVID-19. Study information: In each case, the material was cDNA or gDNA derived from T cells, B-cell-depleted T cells, or PBMCs.

Methods used by the authors: Reference gene primer amplification in the assay estimated nucleated cell counts. Libraries were prepared by immunoSEQ multiplex PCR; TCRdb keeps only in-frame clonotypes and omits some of them. The V and J calls and clone size are taken from that table; D and trimming were inferred from the DNA. This table holds approximately 230,000 clones, approximately 86% found once. Trimming left V 5 bases short and J 0 bases short, with 7 bases between. The CDR3 contains 13 residues. Germline V gives CDR1 SNHLY, CDR2 FYNNEI. Points on this clone: At the DNA level, this CDR3 is encoded by other sequences in the same sample as well.

The chain recombines TRBV2 with TRBJ1-1; a weak D match, TRBD1 (6 bases). Sequenced material: peripheral blood. The sequence came from a woman older than 75 with active or convalescent COVID-19. CDR3 coding DNA: TGTGCCAGCAGTAGGGACATGAACACTGAAGCTTTCTTT. Translation: CASSRDMNTEAFF.